Listed below are T cell receptor beta chains from one sample, sequenced in a study of blood T cell repertoires in COVID-19. Only in-frame clones appear in the TCRdb table, and some are missing; sequencing was by immunoSEQ multiplex PCR. Seen here are 85,000 to 120,000 clones, around 90% observed once, and the top ten hold around 5.3%. The sample was peripheral blood. These receptors were obtained from a woman aged 45 to 65 with COVID-19, enrolled during active disease. The CDR3 runs from the conserved cysteine through the conserved F or W. D genes are given only for firm matches. Size is omitted from some rows. Given values are once, few, many or a class for expanded clones.

d_call clone_size j_call v_call cdr3_aa cdr3_nt
TRBD1 - TRBJ2-1 TRBV7-2 CASSLINRGIVSYNEQFF TGTGCCAGCAGCTTAATCAACAGGGGGATTGTGTCCTACAATGAGCAGTTCTTC
- - TRBJ2-7 TRBV2 CASRRGIAYEQYF TGTGCCAGCCGAAGGGGCATAGCCTACGAGCAGTACTTC
TRBD1 - TRBJ1-6 TRBV28 CASSEQGANSPLHF TGTGCCAGCAGTGAACAGGGGGCCAATTCACCCCTCCACTTT
- - TRBJ2-3 TRBV9 CASSVAAGGVDTQYF TGTGCCAGCAGCGTAGCGGCGGGTGGGGTAGATACGCAGTATTTT
TRBD2 - TRBJ2-1 TRBV7-3 CASSPQRTSGGVEQFF TGTGCCAGCAGCCCTCAGAGGACTAGCGGGGGGGTAGAGCAGTTCTTC
- few TRBJ1-5 TRBV6-5 CASILQGPNQPQHF TGTGCCAGCATTCTACAGGGCCCCAATCAGCCCCAGCATTTT
TRBD1 - TRBJ1-6 TRBV15 CATSGDRGNSPLHF TGTGCCACCAGCGGAGACAGGGGGAATTCACCCCTCCACTTT
TRBD1 - TRBJ1-2 TRBV28 CATRDRLNYGYTF TGTGCCACTAGGGACAGATTAAACTATGGCTACACCTTC
TRBD1 - TRBJ1-6 TRBV7-3 CASSKTGEGWSPLHF TGTGCCAGCAGCAAGACAGGGGAGGGTTGGTCACCCCTCCACTTT
- - TRBJ2-7 TRBV19 CASSTDRSSYEQYF TGTGCCAGTAGTACCGACAGGAGCTCCTACGAGCAGTACTTC
TRBD1 - TRBJ1-5 TRBV7-2 CASSFMGQPNQPQHF TGTGCCAGCAGCTTTATGGGACAGCCCAATCAGCCCCAGCATTTT
- - TRBJ1-5 TRBV6-5 CASSSRDTNQPQHF TGTGCCAGCAGTTCACGGGATACCAATCAGCCCCAGCATTTT
- - TRBJ2-5 TRBV29-1 CSVDSAQETQYF TGCAGCGTGGACAGCGCACAAGAGACCCAGTACTTC
TRBD1 - TRBJ1-1 TRBV10-3 CAINNPGQGGTEAFF TGTGCCATCAACAACCCCGGGCAGGGGGGCACTGAAGCTTTCTTT
- - TRBJ2-7 TRBV6-2/TRBV6-3 CASSYTGHPYEQYF TGTGCCAGCAGTTACACGGGACATCCCTACGAGCAGTACTTC
TRBD1 - TRBJ2-5 TRBV6-1 CASSEAGTAQETQYF TGTGCCAGCAGTGAAGCCGGGACAGCACAAGAGACCCAGTACTTC
TRBD1 - TRBJ1-3 TRBV7-2 CASSRPGGLNTIYF TGTGCCAGCAGCCGGCCAGGGGGCTTAAACACCATATATTTT
- once TRBJ1-3 TRBV24-1 CATSAGPGSSGNTIYF TGTGCCACCAGTGCCGGACCCGGGAGCTCTGGAAACACCATATATTTT
TRBD2 - TRBJ2-1 TRBV4-1 CASSRGLAGPSSYNEQFF TGCGCCAGCAGCCGCGGACTAGCGGGGCCATCCTCCTACAATGAGCAGTTCTTC
TRBD1 - TRBJ1-2 TRBV7-2 CASSLGFGTGNGYTF TGTGCCAGCAGCTTAGGGTTCGGGACAGGGAATGGCTACACCTTC
- - TRBJ2-6 TRBV14 CANIQGANVLTF TGTGCGAACATCCAGGGGGCCAACGTCCTGACTTTC
TRBD2 - TRBJ2-1 TRBV27 CASSLAGGPWNEQFF TGTGCCAGCAGTCTAGCGGGGGGGCCTTGGAATGAGCAGTTCTTC
- - TRBJ1-6 TRBV28 CASSLSFGFNSPLHF TGTGCCAGCAGTTTAAGTTTCGGTTTTAATTCACCCCTCCACTTT
TRBD2 - TRBJ2-2 TRBV19 CASSTLAGGAGELFF TGTGCCAGTAGTACCTTAGCGGGGGGCGCCGGGGAGCTGTTTTTT
TRBD2 - TRBJ2-7 TRBV9 CASSVAPQAGAYEQYF TGTGCCAGCAGCGTAGCTCCTCAAGCGGGGGCCTACGAGCAGTACTTC
- - TRBJ2-1 TRBV5-6 CASSLGQSEQFF TGTGCCAGCAGCTTGGGGCAGTCGGAGCAGTTCTTC
TRBD1 few TRBJ1-2 TRBV28 CASSSDGTGIRGYTF TGTGCCAGCAGTTCTGACGGGACAGGGATACGTGGCTACACCTTC
- few TRBJ1-1 TRBV5-1 CASSLDSYNTEAFF TGCGCCAGCAGCCTGGACAGTTACAACACTGAAGCTTTCTTT
TRBD1 - TRBJ2-4 TRBV7-2 CASSPTLGQGQNIQYF TGTGCCAGCAGCCCCACCCTGGGACAGGGTCAAAACATTCAGTACTTC
TRBD2 - TRBJ2-1 TRBV28 CASRGAGGLDNEQFF TGTGCCAGCAGGGGAGCGGGGGGGTTGGACAATGAGCAGTTCTTC
TRBD2 few TRBJ2-2 TRBV12-3/TRBV12-4 CASRPGRHGELFF TGTGCCAGCAGGCCCGGGAGGCACGGGGAGCTGTTTTTT
- - TRBJ2-1 TRBV6-2/TRBV6-3 CASSYRGSSNEQFF TGTGCCAGCAGTTACAGAGGGAGCAGCAATGAGCAGTTCTTC
- - TRBJ1-1 TRBV28 CASSFRDTEAFF TGTGCCAGCAGTTTCAGGGACACTGAAGCTTTCTTT
- - TRBJ2-1 TRBV29-1 CSVEDLYEQFF TGCAGCGTTGAAGATCTCTATGAGCAGTTCTTC
- - TRBJ1-4 TRBV6-1 CASSEGQTGSEKLFF TGTGCCAGCAGTGAAGGACAGACCGGATCGGAAAAACTGTTTTTT
TRBD1 - TRBJ2-7 TRBV7-2 CASSSRSGQGTNEQYF TGTGCCAGCAGCTCCCGCTCCGGACAGGGGACCAACGAGCAGTACTTC
TRBD1 - TRBJ1-2 TRBV6-5 CASRDGTGRHYGYTF TGTGCCAGCAGAGATGGGACAGGGAGGCACTATGGCTACACCTTC
- once TRBJ1-5 TRBV6-4 CASSPDINQPQHF TGTGCCAGCAGTCCGGACATTAATCAGCCCCAGCATTTT
- - TRBJ2-7 TRBV7-3 CASSLWGDHEQYF TGTGCCAGCAGCTTATGGGGGGACCACGAGCAGTACTTC
- - TRBJ2-7 TRBV2 CASSEGGTYEQYF TGTGCCAGCAGTGAGGGCGGGACCTACGAGCAGTACTTC
- - TRBJ1-1 TRBV2 CASSADKDTEAFF TGTGCCAGCAGTGCGGACAAGGACACTGAAGCTTTCTTT
TRBD1 - TRBJ1-3 TRBV11-2 CASSPDRGSGNTIYF TGTGCCAGCAGCCCGGACAGGGGATCTGGAAACACCATATATTTT
TRBD2 - TRBJ2-6 TRBV11-3 CASTKLAGDSGANVLTF TGTGCCAGCACCAAGCTAGCGGGGGATTCTGGGGCCAACGTCCTGACTTTC
- - TRBJ1-3 TRBV2 CASSGPGRNTIYF TGTGCCAGCAGTGGCCCGGGTAGAAACACCATATATTTT
- - TRBJ2-2 TRBV10-3 CAISDRTQNTGELFF TGTGCCATCAGTGATCGGACTCAGAACACCGGGGAGCTGTTTTTT
- - TRBJ2-1 TRBV25-1 CASSHLRSSYNEQFF TGTGCCAGCAGTCATCTACGGAGCTCCTACAATGAGCAGTTCTTC
- - TRBJ1-4 TRBV7-9 CASSLGQTNEKLFF TGTGCCAGCAGCTTAGGGCAGACTAATGAAAAACTGTTTTTT
- - TRBJ2-2 TRBV6-2/TRBV6-3 CASSFDGADLTGELFF TGTGCCAGCAGTTTCGATGGGGCGGATTTGACCGGGGAGCTGTTTTTT
TRBD2 - TRBJ2-3 TRBV7-2 CASTRRTSGVHTDTQYF TGTGCCAGCACCCGACGGACTAGCGGGGTACATACAGATACGCAGTATTTT
TRBD1 - TRBJ1-2 TRBV7-2 CASSPTRGQGNYGYTF TGTGCCAGCAGCCCAACAAGAGGACAGGGCAACTATGGCTACACCTTC
TRBD2 - TRBJ2-2 TRBV7-9 CASSRTSGGVNTGELFF TGTGCCAGCAGCAGGACTAGCGGGGGAGTGAACACCGGGGAGCTGTTTTTT
TRBD1 once TRBJ2-5 TRBV5-5 CASSLAGQGAGETQYF TGTGCCAGCAGCTTGGCCGGACAGGGGGCGGGAGAGACCCAGTACTTC
TRBD1 - TRBJ2-2 TRBV20-1 CSASGTGGWSTGELFF TGCAGTGCTAGTGGAACAGGGGGCTGGAGCACCGGGGAGCTGTTTTTT